These 30 T cell receptor beta chains were all obtained from the same sample, sequenced in a study of T cells in Graves' hyperthyroidism and ophthalmopathy. Using RNA transcripts as the source, TCR beta CDR3 regions were amplified. First-round RT-PCR of the TCR CDR3 relied on the HTBI primer set. TCRdb reprocessed the multiplex PCR reads via MiXCR and lists one record per CDR3 protein. The repertoire holds hundreds of thousands of distinct CDR3 sequences, with roughly 14% as singletons. Sequencing was done on a sample of blood. All receptors derive from a woman aged 40 to 50 with Graves' ophthalmopathy.

This clonotype was seen at least ten times. V is TRBV5-6 and J is TRBJ2-4, with no clear D. Per the germline V gene, CDR1 is SGHDT and CDR2 is YYEEEE. V lost 4 bases and J 0 bases, leaving 8 bases between the germline ends. The length of the CDR3 is 14 residues. The DNA of the CDR3 is TGTGCCAGCAGCGCTGCCGGAGCCAAAAACATTCAGTACTTC. Translating gives CASSAAGAKNIQYF.

This clonotype was counted between two and nine times. This chain joins TRBV7-9 and TRBJ1-3; no firm D call. The length of the CDR3 is 15 residues. Germline V gene lookup returns CDR1 SEHNR and CDR2 FQNEAQ (reference sequence). V shed 4 bases and J shed 0 bases, with 10 bases lying between them. The CDR3 sequence: CASSSDKHSGNTIYF. DNA of the CDR3: TGTGCCAGCAGCTCTGACAAACACTCTGGAAACACCATATATTTT.

This clonotype was seen many times. The CDR3 nucleotides are TGTGCCAGCAGCTTGGAAGGGATCACTGAAGCTTTCTTT. It codes for CASSLEGITEAFF. The chain links TRBV11-2 to TRBJ1-1; no definite D call. The germline V and J ends were trimmed by 3 bases and 4 bases, with 9 bases remaining between them. This CDR3 has 13 residues. The germline V gene encodes CDR1 SGHAT and CDR2 FQNNGV.

This clonotype occurred many times. This sequence joins TRBV4-2 and TRBJ1-2; D unclear. Germline V gene data show CDR1 as LGHNA and CDR2 as YNFKEQ. The CDR3 consists of 15 residues. Between the trimmed V and J ends, which lost 0 bases and 5 bases, there was a span of 13 bases. Here the CDR3 DNA reads TGTGCCAGCAGCCAAGATTTAAGTATTCGGTATGGCTACACCTTC. The encoded protein is CASSQDLSIRYGYTF.

This clonotype showed up many times. The rearrangement links TRBV7-3 to TRBJ2-7, with a tentative D call TRBD2 (6 bases). V lost 0 bases and J 3 bases, leaving 12 bases between the germline ends. The CDR3 loop spans 15 amino acids. The germline CDR1 and CDR2 sequences are SGHTA and FQGTGA. The CDR3 protein is CASSLTPGEGYEQYF. The CDR3 nucleotides are TGTGCCAGCAGCTTAACGCCGGGAGAGGGCTACGAGCAGTACTTC.

At least ten counts were recorded for this clonotype. CDR3 sequence: CATSAASGGAETQYF. The CDR3 DNA reads as TGTGCCACCAGTGCCGCATCAGGGGGCGCAGAGACCCAGTACTTC. V usage is TRBV24-1 and J usage is TRBJ2-5; 8 positions agree with TRBD1. V lost 5 bases and J lost 4; bases outside the gene matches: 8. The CDR3 totals 15 residues. Germline loops: CDR1 KGHDR, CDR2 SFDVKD.

The V and J genes are TRBV12-3 or TRBV12-4 and TRBJ1-1; D not resolved. The CDR3 runs to 13 residues. V gave up 5 bases and J gave up 1 base, with 8 bases separating them. CDR3 sequence (DNA): TGTGCCAGCAGTAGAATAACGAACACTGAAGCTTTCTTT. This codes for CASSRITNTEAFF.

This clonotype was counted ten times or more. The chain has TRBV28 and TRBJ1-1; the match to TRBD1 covers 7 bases. The CDR3 is 12 amino acids. Germline CDR1 reads MDHEN; CDR2 reads SYDVKM. Unmatched junction bases numbered 6, after V lost 7 bases and J lost 7 bases. The CDR3 DNA sequence: TGTGCCAGCACCGGGACAGCCGATGAAGCTTTCTTT. Translated, it gives CASTGTADEAFF. The variable domain in full, completed from reference TRBV28 and TRBJ1-1, reads DVKVTQSSRYLVKRTGEKVFLECVQDMDHENMFWYRQDPGLGLRLIYFSYDVKMKEKGDIPEGYSVSREKKERFSLILESASTNQTSMYLCASTGTADEAFFGQGTRLTVV.

This clonotype was picked up many times. The chain has TRBV28 and TRBJ2-5; TRBD1 is a possible D gene (7 bases). The germline V gene encodes CDR1 MDHEN and CDR2 SYDVKM. The CDR3 covers 15 residues. Trimming removed 11 bases from V and 2 bases from J, with 21 bases in between. In DNA, the CDR3 is TGTGCCTCCGTACCTCCAGGGGGGCGACAAGAGACCCAGTACTTC. Encoded protein: CASVPPGGRQETQYF.

There are many counts of this clonotype. The rearrangement uses TRBV29-1 and TRBJ1-1; no reliable D call. The V end lost 0 bases, the J end lost 3 bases, and 8 bases lay between the germline ends. Looked up from germline, CDR1 is SQVTM and CDR2 is ANQGSEA. The CDR3 contains 13 residues. Here the CDR3 reads CSVEDPRDTEAFF. In nucleotides, the CDR3 is TGCAGCGTTGAAGACCCCCGGGACACTGAAGCTTTCTTT.

This clonotype was counted at least ten times. V is TRBV28 and J is TRBJ1-5; a weak D match, TRBD1 (6 bases). The germline CDR1 and CDR2 sequences are MDHEN and SYDVKM. This CDR3 is 14 amino acids long. Between the trimmed V and J ends, which lost 7 bases and 0 bases, there was a span of 10 bases. This chain's CDR3 is CASKPGHSNQPQHF. The CDR3 DNA is TGTGCCAGCAAACCGGGACATAGCAATCAGCCCCAGCATTTT. Based on the CDR3 plus reference TRBV28 and TRBJ1-5, the full variable domain is DVKVTQSSRYLVKRTGEKVFLECVQDMDHENMFWYRQDPGLGLRLIYFSYDVKMKEKGDIPEGYSVSREKKERFSLILESASTNQTSMYLCASKPGHSNQPQHFGDGTRLSIL.

The sample holds one count of this clonotype. The rearrangement links TRBV2 to TRBJ2-2; D is ambiguous. The V and J ends lost 1 base and 0 bases respectively, with 6 bases between them. Germline V gene data show CDR1 as SNHLY and CDR2 as FYNNEI. The CDR3 is 15 residues long. The CDR3 is CASSEVGPNTGELFF. CDR3 coding DNA: TGTGCCAGCAGTGAAGTTGGACCGAACACCGGGGAGCTGTTTTTT.

This clonotype was counted ten times or more. The chain employs TRBV6-2 or TRBV6-3 and TRBJ1-2, with 9 bases aligning to TRBD1. V shed 5 bases and J 8 bases; nucleotides not matched to a gene: 9. CDR1 is MNHEY, CDR2 SVGEGT, per germline. This CDR3 is 14 amino acids long. CDR3 protein: CASSDPGQGRGYTF. The DNA of the CDR3 is TGTGCCAGCAGTGACCCGGGACAGGGTAGAGGCTACACCTTC.

This clonotype was seen repeatedly, ten times or more. The genes are TRBV28 and TRBJ2-7; 7 positions agree with TRBD2. V shed 7 bases, J shed 8 bases, and the junction held 5 bases outside the gene matches. The CDR3 has 11 amino acids. Germline V gene data show CDR1 as MDHEN and CDR2 as SYDVKM. CDR3 sequence: CASTWGGQQYF. DNA of the CDR3: TGTGCCAGCACCTGGGGGGGACAGCAGTACTTC.

This clonotype turned up a few times. This chain connects TRBV11-1 to TRBJ2-2; the match to TRBD1 covers 8 bases. This CDR3 has 15 residues. Losses at the gene ends were 1 base for V and 4 bases for J; bases not matched to a gene: 2. The germline V gene encodes CDR1 SGHAT and CDR2 FQDESV (reference sequence). Written as DNA, the CDR3 is TGTGCCAGCAGCTTAGACACAGGGGGCACCGGGGAGCTGTTTTTT. As protein: CASSLDTGGTGELFF. The whole variable domain, filled in from reference TRBV11-1 and TRBJ2-2, reads EAEVAQSPRYKITEKSQAVAFWCDPISGHATLYWYRQILGQGPELLVQFQDESVVDDSQLPKDRFSAERLKGVDSTLKIQPAELGDSAMYLCASSLDTGGTGELFFGEGSRLTVL.

This clonotype was seen ten or more times. The chain combines TRBV19 with TRBJ1-5; TRBD1 is a possible D gene (6 bases). V shed 2 bases and J shed 0 bases, with 20 bases lying between them. Germline CDR1 is LNHDA and CDR2 is SQIVND (reference sequence). CDR3 length equals 19 residues. In DNA form, the CDR3 reads TGTGCCAGTAGTATACCACAGGGCACGTTCCATTATAGCAATCAGCCCCAGCATTTT. The encoded protein is CASSIPQGTFHYSNQPQHF.

This clonotype has just a few counts. J is TRBJ1-5 and V is TRBV20-1; 7 bases align to TRBD1. The CDR3 is 12 amino acids. Looked up from germline, CDR1 is DFQATT and CDR2 is SNEGSKA (reference sequence). With V trimmed by 2 bases and J by 7 bases, 2 bases remained unmatched. The CDR3 sequence is CSARQGDQPQHF. DNA of the CDR3: TGCAGTGCTAGACAGGGGGACCAGCCCCAGCATTTT.

This clonotype was seen ten or more times. The chain uses TRBV4-1 and TRBJ1-5; 7 nucleotides line up with TRBD1. From germline, CDR1 is MGHRA and CDR2 YSYEKL. After removal of 2 bases from V and 4 bases from J, the junction contained 14 bases not matched to a gene. This CDR3 is 18 amino acids long. In DNA form, the CDR3 reads TGCGCCAGCAGCCAATCCGGACAGGCCCTGAGACAGAATCAGCCCCAGCATTTT. Its translation is CASSQSGQALRQNQPQHF.

This clonotype has ten or more counts. This sequence joins TRBV28 and TRBJ1-5; tentatively, D is TRBD1 (6 bases). Between the trimmed V and J ends, which lost 1 base and 1 base, there was a span of 8 bases. The CDR3 covers 15 residues. Germline V CDR1 and CDR2: MDHEN, SYDVKM. CDR3 nucleotides: TGTGCCAGCAGTTTATCACAGGGAAGCAATCAGCCCCAGCATTTT. Its translation: CASSLSQGSNQPQHF.

This clonotype was seen many times. This chain connects TRBV19 to TRBJ2-5, with 7 positions matching TRBD2. From germline, CDR1 is LNHDA and CDR2 SQIVND (reference sequence). Unmatched junction bases numbered 3, after V lost 4 bases and J lost 1 base. The CDR3 consists of 14 residues. The chain's CDR3 is CASSSGSSQETQYF. For the CDR3, the DNA is TGTGCCAGTAGTAGCGGGAGCTCCCAAGAGACCCAGTACTTC.

This clonotype was picked up many times. This rearrangement joins TRBV19 to TRBJ2-5, with TRBD1 matching 7 bases. With V trimmed by 3 bases and J by 2 bases, 9 bases remained unmatched. Germline V gene data show CDR1 as LNHDA and CDR2 as SQIVND (reference sequence). This CDR3 has 16 residues. The CDR3 is CASSIKGAGDQETQYF. In nucleotides, the CDR3 is TGTGCCAGTAGTATTAAGGGGGCAGGCGATCAAGAGACCCAGTACTTC.

A few counts support this clonotype. The V call is TRBV5-1, the J call TRBJ1-5; 10 bases match TRBD1. The germline V gene has CDR1 SGHRS and CDR2 YFSETQ. The CDR3 contains 18 residues. The V segment lost 7 bases and the J segment 0 bases; nucleotides outside the gene matches: 13. The CDR3 loop is CASSGTGALDDSNQPQHF. CDR3 sequence (DNA): TGCGCCAGCTCCGGGACAGGGGCTTTAGACGATAGCAATCAGCCCCAGCATTTT.

The chain has TRBV12-5 and TRBJ1-5; D not resolved. The CDR3 covers 11 residues. Germline V gene lookup returns CDR1 LGHNT and CDR2 FRNRAP. The V end lost 5 bases, the J end lost 8 bases, and 7 bases lay between the germline ends. CDR3 nucleotides: TGTGCTAGTGGTGCTGATAAGCCCCAGCATTTT. This encodes CASGADKPQHF.

This clonotype was counted many times. The chain has TRBV4-1 and TRBJ1-1; 8 bases line up with TRBD1. This CDR3 has 15 residues. The germline CDR1 and CDR2 sequences are MGHRA and YSYEKL. V was clipped by 3 bases and J by 3 bases; unmatched bases: 6. The CDR3 sequence is CASSHRGLSDTEAFF. CDR3 nucleotide sequence: TGCGCCAGCAGCCACAGGGGGCTCAGCGACACTGAAGCTTTCTTT.

This clonotype was detected many times. The V and J genes are TRBV12-3 or TRBV12-4 and TRBJ2-1; no firm D call. Deletions cut 7 bases from V and 0 bases from J, with 4 bases between. This CDR3 region has 12 residues. CDR3 amino acids: CASTDSYNEQFF. CDR3 coding DNA: TGTGCCAGCACAGACTCCTACAATGAGCAGTTCTTC.

The V and J genes are TRBV7-8 and TRBJ2-5; D remains unclear. Germline loops: CDR1 SGHVS, CDR2 FQNEAQ. Trimming took off 0 bases at V and 5 bases at J, with 13 bases between the two ends. The CDR3 extends over 15 amino acids. In DNA, the CDR3 is TGTGCCAGCAGCTTAGCCAGACCGGTCGGGGAGACCCAGTACTTC. It specifies CASSLARPVGETQYF.

This clonotype was counted ten times or more. This chain uses TRBV28 with TRBJ2-7; 8 bases fit TRBD2. Trimming took 4 bases from V and 2 from J; bases not matched to a gene: 10. Germline-derived CDR1 and CDR2 are MDHEN and SYDVKM. This CDR3 has 16 amino acids. Here the CDR3 reads CASSSPVAGRAYEQYF. The CDR3, as DNA: TGTGCCAGCAGTTCCCCCGTAGCGGGGAGAGCCTACGAGCAGTACTTC. Complete variable domain (other parts from reference TRBV28 and TRBJ2-7): DVKVTQSSRYLVKRTGEKVFLECVQDMDHENMFWYRQDPGLGLRLIYFSYDVKMKEKGDIPEGYSVSREKKERFSLILESASTNQTSMYLCASSSPVAGRAYEQYFGPGTRLTVT.

The gene calls are TRBV28 and TRBJ2-7; TRBD1 matches 8 bases. CDR3 length equals 15 residues. The germline gives CDR1 MDHEN, CDR2 SYDVKM. The V gene end was trimmed by 6 bases and the J gene end by 9 bases; junction bases not matched to a gene: 16. The CDR3 nucleotides read TGTGCCAGCAGCGAAACTGGACAGGGCGACAAATGGCAGTACTTC. It yields the protein CASSETGQGDKWQYF.

The V gene is TRBV7-2, the J gene TRBJ1-6, with D possibly being TRBD1 (5 bases). The CDR3 contains 16 residues. Trimming removed 4 bases from V and 6 bases from J, with 16 bases in between. CDR1 and CDR2 from the germline V gene are SGHTA and FQGNSA. The CDR3 nucleotides read TGTGCCAGCAGCTCAAATACAGGTCCGGGTAATTCACCCCTCCACTTT. This gives the protein CASSSNTGPGNSPLHF. Full variable domain (remainder filled in from reference TRBV7-2 and TRBJ1-6): GAGVSQSPSNKVTEKGKDVELRCDPISGHTALYWYRQSLGQGLEFLIYFQGNSAPDKSGLPSDRFSAERTGGSVSTLTIQRTQQEDSAVYLCASSSNTGPGNSPLHFGNGTRLTVT.

The sample holds many counts of this clonotype. The rearrangement uses TRBV5-1 and TRBJ2-4, with 9 positions matching TRBD2. The CDR3 has 16 amino acids. The V and J ends lost 5 bases and 0 bases, in that order; junction bases with no gene match: 6. Germline CDR1 reads SGHRS; CDR2 reads YFSETQ. CDR3 DNA: TGCGCCAGCAGTCTTCTAGCGGGGCTAGCCAAAAACATTCAGTACTTC. It translates to CASSLLAGLAKNIQYF.